These 8 T cell receptor beta chains were all obtained from the same sample, sequenced in a study of low-dose radiotherapy and immunotherapy resistance in tumors. Primers used for first-strand cDNA, a TRAV- and TRBV-specific set, covered both alpha and beta chains. The authors amplified TCRs for about 20 PCR cycles with a constant-region primer and a V-primer adapter. Using its own MiXCR run on the reads, TCRdb lists one record per CDR3 protein. The sample consists of 85,000 to 95,000 distinct CDR3 sequences, 9.4% of them appearing once. Specified time point: before trial treatment. The source material was PBMCs, sampled before treatment. Every receptor here comes from a male donor with prostate cancer.

Many counts were recorded for this clonotype. This chain uses TRBV5-6 with TRBJ2-5, with unresolved D. V lost 3 bases, J lost 0 bases, and 6 bases lay in between. Germline CDR1 reads SGHDT; CDR2 reads YYEEEE. This CDR3 is 13 amino acids long. The CDR3 protein is CASSSQNQETQYF. Written as DNA, the CDR3 is TGTGCCAGCAGCTCCCAGAACCAAGAGACCCAGTACTTC.

The chain has TRBV19 and TRBJ2-5; no firm D call. V was pared by 10 bases and J by 11 bases, with 23 bases between. Per germline, CDR1 LNHDA and CDR2 SQIVND (reference sequence). This CDR3 is built from 13 residues. The CDR3 region has the DNA TGTGCCACCACCGGAGTAGCCCTCTATGAGCAGTACTTC. It is translated as CATTGVALYEQYF.

The table lists this clonotype with a few counts. V gene TRBV10-3 combines with J gene TRBJ2-1, with D possibly matching TRBD2 (6 bases). Trimming cost V 0 bases and J 2 bases, with 8 bases left between them. The CDR3 is 15 residues long. Germline V gene sequence: CDR1 ENHRY, CDR2 SYGVKD. CDR3 amino acids: CAISESSGPYNEQFF. CDR3 DNA: TGTGCCATCAGTGAGTCTAGCGGACCCTACAATGAGCAGTTCTTC.

In this sample, this clonotype turned up many times. This chain links TRBV10-3 with TRBJ2-1, with 7 bases fitting TRBD1. Germline CDR1 and CDR2: ENHRY and SYGVKD. The CDR3 extends over 16 amino acids. The trim removed 4 bases at V and 7 bases at J, leaving 13 bases unmatched. The CDR3 is CAISGQGGLHTNEQFF. The CDR3 coding sequence is TGTGCCATCAGTGGACAGGGCGGTTTACACACGAATGAGCAGTTCTTC.

There are a few counts of this clonotype. This chain connects TRBV20-1 to TRBJ2-5; 8 nucleotides agree with TRBD2. The ends lost 6 bases at V and 4 bases at J; junction bases unmatched: 13. The CDR3 covers 15 residues. Germline CDR1 and CDR2: DFQATT and SNEGSKA (reference sequence). The chain's CDR3 is CSASRLSGGGETQYF. In DNA form, the CDR3 reads TGCAGTGCCTCGAGACTATCGGGAGGGGGAGAGACCCAGTACTTC.

This clonotype was detected ten times or more. This chain links TRBV7-3 with TRBJ1-1; D remains unclear. This CDR3 comprises 14 residues. Between the trimmed V and J ends, which lost 0 bases and 1 base, there was a span of 6 bases. Per the germline V gene, CDR1 is SGHTA and CDR2 is FQGTGA. The CDR3: CASSLTGGNTEAFF. CDR3 DNA sequence: TGTGCCAGCAGCTTAACTGGAGGGAACACTGAAGCTTTCTTT.

At least ten counts were recorded for this clonotype. V and J are TRBV28 and TRBJ2-7; 7 bases agree with TRBD1. Germline-derived CDR1 and CDR2 are MDHEN and SYDVKM. The J segment lost 2 bases and the V segment lost 6 bases, leaving 1 base of the junction unmatched. The CDR3 length is 12 residues. In nucleotides, the CDR3 is TGTGCCAGCAGGGACAGGACCTACGAGCAGTACTTC. Its protein product is CASRDRTYEQYF.

This clonotype appeared many times. The chain recombines TRBV2 with TRBJ2-2; possible D gene TRBD1, 6 bases. This CDR3 comprises 14 residues. The germline V gene has CDR1 SNHLY and CDR2 FYNNEI. V was shortened by 7 bases and J by 0 bases, with 9 bases between the two germline ends. The CDR3 nucleotides read TGTGCCAGCAAGTGGGGGCCGAACACCGGGGAGCTGTTTTTT. Translated, it gives CASKWGPNTGELFF.